A single sample gave rise to the 17 T cell receptor beta chains below, sequenced in a study of cytomegalovirus exposure and HLA in healthy donors. The PCR employed 60 Vbeta primers together with 13 Jbeta primers. Sequencing used immunoSEQ multiplex PCR; TCRdb keeps in-frame clones, though not all of them. The table records a few hundred thousand clones, 70% to 90% of them present only once. Sequences were obtained from PBMCs. The source of these receptors is a woman younger than 30 in good health and CMV-seronegative.

This sequence joins TRBV7-8 and TRBJ1-2; TRBD1 might be the D (5 bases). Per the germline V gene, CDR1 is SGHVS and CDR2 is FQNEAQ. This CDR3 contains 14 residues. Trimming left V 9 bases short and J 5 bases short, with 19 bases between. DNA of the CDR3: TGTGCCAGTAACTCACAGGCGAGATGGTATGGCTACACCTTC. Encoded protein: CASNSQARWYGYTF.

CDR3 coding DNA: TGTGCCAGCAGCTTGTTGTCCCGTAATGAAAAACTGTTTTTT. This encodes CASSLLSRNEKLFF. The V and J genes are TRBV7-9 and TRBJ1-4; D not resolved. The CDR3 is 14 residues long. Germline lookup yields CDR1 SEHNR and CDR2 FQNEAQ (reference sequence). V gave up 3 bases and J gave up 4 bases, with 9 bases separating them.

V usage is TRBV9 and J usage is TRBJ1-6; 11 bases agree with TRBD1. CDR3 size: 15 residues. J gave up 9 bases and V 0 bases, and 2 bases lay outside the gene matches. CDR1 and CDR2 from the germline V gene are SGDLS and YYNGEE. CDR3 nucleotide sequence: TGTGCCAGCAGCGTAGGGGACAGGGGGGTTTCACCCCTCCACTTT. Protein product: CASSVGDRGVSPLHF.

V is TRBV9 and J is TRBJ2-7; D is perhaps TRBD2 (5 bases). Germline V gives CDR1 SGDLS, CDR2 YYNGEE. This CDR3 contains 15 residues. The V and J ends lost 0 bases and 0 bases respectively, with 10 bases between them. The CDR3 nucleotides are TGTGCCAGCAGCGTAGGGGGAGACACCTCCTACGAGCAGTACTTC. This translates into CASSVGGDTSYEQYF.

V gene TRBV7-3 combines with J gene TRBJ2-1; D not resolved. Germline assignment: CDR1 SGHTA and CDR2 FQGTGA. The ends were cut back, 5 bases at V and 12 bases at J, with 11 bases in the middle. This CDR3 has 11 residues. The CDR3, as DNA: TGTGCCAGCAGCCCCTCTAGAGGGCAGTTCTTC. As protein: CASSPSRGQFF. Using reference TRBV7-3 and TRBJ2-1 for the parts outside the CDR3, the full variable domain is GAGVSQTPSNKVTEKGKYVELRCDPISGHTALYWYRQSLGQGPEFLIYFQGTGAADDSGLPNDRFFAVRPEGSVSTLKIQRTERGDSAVYLCASSPSRGQFFGPGTRLTVL.

This chain links TRBV7-6 with TRBJ2-7, with TRBD1 identical over 8 bases. V shed 5 bases, J shed 4 bases, and the junction held 13 bases outside the gene matches. The germline gives CDR1 SGHVS, CDR2 FNYEAQ. The CDR3 runs 16 residues. DNA for the CDR3: TGTGCCAGCAGCCCCGGTGGCACAGGGGGAATTTACGAGCAGTACTTC. It encodes CASSPGGTGGIYEQYF.

The rearrangement uses TRBV2 and TRBJ2-7; 7 bases map to TRBD1. CDR1 and CDR2 (germline): SNHLY, FYNNEI. The V segment lost 7 bases and the J segment 0 bases; nucleotides outside the gene matches: 6. The CDR3 is 14 residues long. This CDR3 is CASKGTESSYEQYF. In DNA form, the CDR3 reads TGTGCCAGCAAGGGGACAGAGAGCTCCTACGAGCAGTACTTC.

This clone occurred a few times. This chain connects TRBV2 to TRBJ2-1, with D maybe TRBD2 (6 bases). The germline V gene has CDR1 SNHLY and CDR2 FYNNEI. The V end was cut by 4 bases, the J end by 10 bases, with 26 bases between. The CDR3 sequence is 17 residues long. The DNA for the CDR3 is TGTGCCAGCAGTGCAGTTAGGGCAGGGTTTAGCGGAGTCGAGCAGTTCTTC. Translated: CASSAVRAGFSGVEQFF.

The rearrangement links TRBV11-3 to TRBJ2-7; TRBD1 aligns across 12 bases. This CDR3 is built from 15 residues. In germline, CDR1 is SGHNT, CDR2 YENEEA. Trimming removed 4 bases from V and 4 bases from J; junction bases left unmatched: 5. The chain's CDR3 is CASSSGTGGRYEQYF. For the CDR3, the DNA is TGTGCCAGCAGCTCCGGGACAGGGGGCCGTTACGAGCAGTACTTC.

The chain carries TRBV29-1 and TRBJ1-4; maybe TRBD1 (6 bases). Trimming took 5 bases from V and 0 from J, leaving 13 bases between them. The CDR3 sequence is 15 residues long. Germline V gene data show CDR1 as SQVTM and CDR2 as ANQGSEA. The CDR3 nucleotides are TGCAGCGTTTCCGGACAGATTGCAACTAATGAAAAACTGTTTTTT. Its translation is CSVSGQIATNEKLFF.

This clone was counted once. The V and J genes are TRBV7-3 and TRBJ2-1; 9 nucleotides align to TRBD1. The CDR3 sequence is 14 residues long. Per the germline V gene, CDR1 is SGHTA and CDR2 is FQGTGA. The V segment lost 8 bases and the J segment 1 base; nucleotides outside the gene matches: 3. The CDR3 region has the DNA TGTGCCAGCTCACAGGGGGCATCCTACAATGAGCAGTTCTTC. This translates into CASSQGASYNEQFF.

This clone is a singleton in its sample. The rearrangement uses TRBV19 and TRBJ1-1; 8 bases fit TRBD1. The CDR3 covers 14 residues. From germline, CDR1 is LNHDA and CDR2 SQIVND (reference sequence). The J segment lost 6 bases and the V segment lost 1 base, leaving 4 bases of the junction unmatched. CDR3 in DNA: TGTGCCAGTAGTATAGGGACAGGGCGGCCTGAAGCTTTCTTT. It yields the protein CASSIGTGRPEAFF.

This chain uses TRBV27 with TRBJ2-1; 10 positions match TRBD2. Germline CDR1 and CDR2: MNHEY and SMNVEV (reference sequence). This CDR3 comprises 16 residues. V lost 3 bases, J lost 8 bases, and 10 bases stayed unmatched. As DNA, the CDR3 is TGTGCCAGCAGTTTGTCGGGACTAGCGCCGGACGATGAGCAGTTCTTC. Its protein product is CASSLSGLAPDDEQFF.

This clone appeared a single time. J is TRBJ1-2 and V is TRBV2; 7 bases line up with TRBD1. Germline V gives CDR1 SNHLY, CDR2 FYNNEI. V gave up 4 bases and J gave up 0 bases; unmatched junction bases: 11. The CDR3 has 17 amino acids. The CDR3: CASSVLSRGVSNYGYTF. CDR3 in DNA: TGTGCCAGCAGTGTATTGTCCAGGGGGGTTTCTAACTATGGCTACACCTTC.

The chain joins TRBV18 to TRBJ1-5, with TRBD1 as a possible D gene (5 bases). V was cut by 2 bases and J by 0 bases, with 11 bases left in between. Germline CDR1 is KGHSH and CDR2 is LQKENI. The CDR3 has 16 amino acids. The DNA for the CDR3 is TGTGCCAGCTCACCAGCCTGGCAGGGTAGCAATCAGCCCCAGCATTTT. Translation gives CASSPAWQGSNQPQHF.

The chain is built from TRBV9 and TRBJ1-1; TRBD1 aligns across 12 bases. CDR3 length: 13 residues. Per germline, CDR1 SGDLS and CDR2 YYNGEE. The junction had 3 bases not matched to a gene; V was cut back by 4 bases and J by 8 bases. The DNA for the CDR3 is TGTGCCAGCAGCCCCGGGACAGGGGGCGAAGCTTTCTTT. Amino acids: CASSPGTGGEAFF.

The V and J genes are TRBV9 and TRBJ2-1; 9 nucleotides align to TRBD1. Germline V gene lookup returns CDR1 SGDLS and CDR2 YYNGEE. Trimming removed 3 bases from V and 5 bases from J; junction bases left unmatched: 6. The CDR3 length is 15 residues. The CDR3 is CASSAGQGLHNEQFF. Here the CDR3 DNA reads TGTGCCAGCAGCGCAGGACAGGGGCTTCACAATGAGCAGTTCTTC.